The clone carrying this T cell receptor beta chain was recorded a few times. No antigen is known for it. These data come from a study of cytomegalovirus exposure and HLA in healthy donors. Use of 60 Vbeta and 13 Jbeta primers characterized the PCR. In the authors' methods: Roughly 11 million shared chains were among the 80 million or so unique TCR beta chains that a later analysis counted. The protocol was immunoSEQ multiplex PCR, while the TCRdb copy is restricted to in-frame clones and leaves out a portion. Clone size and the V and J calls come from that table; the DNA yielded D and trimming. The sample holds about 99,000 clones, over 60% seen once. General study results and limits: Associated with HLA alleles at 0.05 false discovery rate in a later analysis were around 15,000 TCR beta sequences. Later analysis demonstrated an association between a missense DCLRE1C variant and TCR beta V- and J-gene trimming.

This CDR3 spans 15 amino acids. J was trimmed by 6 bases and V by 4 bases; bases with no gene match: 7. The germline CDR1 and CDR2 sequences are MNHEY and SVGAGI. The source of this sequence is a male donor in good health and CMV-seropositive. The rearrangement links TRBV6-5 to TRBJ1-5; TRBD1 agrees at 9 bases. What was sequenced was PBMCs. The CDR3 loop is CASSSTGGGRQPQHF. In DNA, the CDR3 is TGTGCCAGCAGTTCCACAGGGGGCGGTCGTCAGCCCCAGCATTTT.